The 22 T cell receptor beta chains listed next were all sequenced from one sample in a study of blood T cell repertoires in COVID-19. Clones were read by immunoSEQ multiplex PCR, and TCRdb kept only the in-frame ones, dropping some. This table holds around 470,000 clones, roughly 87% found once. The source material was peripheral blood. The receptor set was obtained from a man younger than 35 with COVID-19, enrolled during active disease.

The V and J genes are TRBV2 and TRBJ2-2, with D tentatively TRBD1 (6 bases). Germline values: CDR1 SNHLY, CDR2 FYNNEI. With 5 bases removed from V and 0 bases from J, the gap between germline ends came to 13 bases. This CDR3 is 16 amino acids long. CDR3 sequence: CASSPTGLTNTGELFF. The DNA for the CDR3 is TGTGCCAGCAGTCCAACAGGGCTCACGAACACCGGGGAGCTGTTTTTT.

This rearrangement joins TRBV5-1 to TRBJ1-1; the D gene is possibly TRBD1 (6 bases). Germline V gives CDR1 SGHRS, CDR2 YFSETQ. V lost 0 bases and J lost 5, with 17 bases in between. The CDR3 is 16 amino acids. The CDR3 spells CASSLVVRGRGTEAFF. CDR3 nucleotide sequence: TGCGCCAGCAGCTTGGTTGTTAGGGGGAGGGGAACTGAAGCTTTCTTT.

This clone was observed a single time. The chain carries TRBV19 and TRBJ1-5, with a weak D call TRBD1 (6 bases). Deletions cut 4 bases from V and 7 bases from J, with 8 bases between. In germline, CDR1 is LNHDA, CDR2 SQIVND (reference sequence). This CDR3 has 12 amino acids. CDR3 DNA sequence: TGTGCCAGTAGTAAGGGGGTCCAGCCCCAGCATTTT. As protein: CASSKGVQPQHF.

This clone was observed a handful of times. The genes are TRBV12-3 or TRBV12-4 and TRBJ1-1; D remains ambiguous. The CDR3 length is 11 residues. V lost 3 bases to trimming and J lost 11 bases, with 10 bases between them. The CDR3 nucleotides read TGTGCCAGCAGTTTGTCCCAGTTGGCTTTCTTT. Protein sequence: CASSLSQLAFF.

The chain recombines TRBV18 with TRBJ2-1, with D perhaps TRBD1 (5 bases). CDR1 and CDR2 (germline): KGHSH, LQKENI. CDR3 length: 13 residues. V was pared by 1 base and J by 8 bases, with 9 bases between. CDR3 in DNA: TGTGCCAGCTCACCACTTCAAGGGGATGAGCAGTTCTTC. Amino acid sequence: CASSPLQGDEQFF.

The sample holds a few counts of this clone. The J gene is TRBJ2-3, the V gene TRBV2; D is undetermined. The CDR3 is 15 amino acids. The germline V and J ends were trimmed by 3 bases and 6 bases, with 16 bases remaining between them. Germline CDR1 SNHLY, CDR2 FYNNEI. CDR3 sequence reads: CASSEARAVGDTQYF. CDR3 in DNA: TGTGCCAGCAGTGAGGCGCGTGCGGTTGGGGATACGCAGTATTTT.

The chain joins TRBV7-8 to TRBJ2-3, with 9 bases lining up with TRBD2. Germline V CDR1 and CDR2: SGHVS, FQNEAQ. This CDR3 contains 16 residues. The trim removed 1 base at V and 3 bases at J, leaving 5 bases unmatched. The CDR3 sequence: CASSLESSGTTDTQYF. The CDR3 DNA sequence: TGTGCCAGCAGCTTAGAGTCTAGCGGGACAACAGATACGCAGTATTTT.

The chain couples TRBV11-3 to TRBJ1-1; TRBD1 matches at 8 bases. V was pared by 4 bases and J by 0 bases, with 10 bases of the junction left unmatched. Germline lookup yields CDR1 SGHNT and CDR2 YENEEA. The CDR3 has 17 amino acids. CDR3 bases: TGTGCCAGCAGCTCTGGGGCAGGGGGCGTCTTGAACACTGAAGCTTTCTTT. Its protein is CASSSGAGGVLNTEAFF. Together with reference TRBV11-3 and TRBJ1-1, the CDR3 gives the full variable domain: EAGVVQSPRYKIIEKKQPVAFWCNPISGHNTLYWYLQNLGQGPELLIRYENEEAVDDSQLPKDRFSAERLKGVDSTLKIQPAELGDSAVYLCASSSGAGGVLNTEAFFGQGTRLTVV.

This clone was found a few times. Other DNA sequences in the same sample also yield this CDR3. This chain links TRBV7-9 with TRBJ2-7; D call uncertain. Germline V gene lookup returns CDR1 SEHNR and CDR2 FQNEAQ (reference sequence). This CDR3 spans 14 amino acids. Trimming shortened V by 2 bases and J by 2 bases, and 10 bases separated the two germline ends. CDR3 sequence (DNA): TGTGCCAGCAGCTTAAGTACCGTAGCCTACGAGCAGTACTTC. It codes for CASSLSTVAYEQYF.

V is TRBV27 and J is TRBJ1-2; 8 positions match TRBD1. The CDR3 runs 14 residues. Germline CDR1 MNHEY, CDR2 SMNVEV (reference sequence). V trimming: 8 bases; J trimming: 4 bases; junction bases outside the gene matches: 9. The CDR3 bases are TGTGCCAGCGGAGGACAGGGCGGGCCCTATGGCTACACCTTC. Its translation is CASGGQGGPYGYTF.

The DNA for the CDR3 is TGTGCCACTCTCCGACAGGGATCTCACAATGAGCAGTTCTTC. This translates into CATLRQGSHNEQFF. J is TRBJ2-1 and V is TRBV6-5, with TRBD1 identical over 7 bases. The CDR3 loop spans 14 amino acids. The trim removed 10 bases at V and 5 bases at J, leaving 11 bases unmatched. Germline CDR1 MNHEY, CDR2 SVGAGI.

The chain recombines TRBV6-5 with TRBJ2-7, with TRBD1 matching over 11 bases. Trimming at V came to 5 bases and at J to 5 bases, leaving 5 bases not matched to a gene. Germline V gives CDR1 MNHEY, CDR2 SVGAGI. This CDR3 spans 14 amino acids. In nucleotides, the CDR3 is TGTGCCAGCAGTAAGGACAGGGGGCCCCACGAGCAGTACTTC. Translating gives CASSKDRGPHEQYF.

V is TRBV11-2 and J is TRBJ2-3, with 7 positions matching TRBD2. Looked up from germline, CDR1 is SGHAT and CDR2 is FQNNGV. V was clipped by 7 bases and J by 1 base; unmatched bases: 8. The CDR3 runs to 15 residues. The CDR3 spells CASTPPSGGTDTQYF. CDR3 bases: TGTGCCAGCACCCCCCCCAGCGGGGGCACAGATACGCAGTATTTT.

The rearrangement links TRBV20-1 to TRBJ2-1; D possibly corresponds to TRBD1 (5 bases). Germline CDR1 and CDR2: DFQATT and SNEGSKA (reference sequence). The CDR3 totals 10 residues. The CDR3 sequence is CRGLSREQFF. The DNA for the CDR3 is TGCAGGGGGCTTTCCCGCGAGCAGTTCTTC.

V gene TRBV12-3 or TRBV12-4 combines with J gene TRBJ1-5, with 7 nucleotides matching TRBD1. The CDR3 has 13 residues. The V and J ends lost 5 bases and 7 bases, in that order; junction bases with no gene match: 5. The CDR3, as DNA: TGTGCCAGCAGTCCTGGGACAGACCAGCCCCAGCATTTT. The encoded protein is CASSPGTDQPQHF.

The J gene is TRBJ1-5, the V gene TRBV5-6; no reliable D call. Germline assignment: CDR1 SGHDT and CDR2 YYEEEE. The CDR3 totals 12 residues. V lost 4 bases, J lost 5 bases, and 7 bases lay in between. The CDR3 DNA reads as TGTGCCAGCAGCGCGCAGGATCAGCCCCAGCATTTT. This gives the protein CASSAQDQPQHF.

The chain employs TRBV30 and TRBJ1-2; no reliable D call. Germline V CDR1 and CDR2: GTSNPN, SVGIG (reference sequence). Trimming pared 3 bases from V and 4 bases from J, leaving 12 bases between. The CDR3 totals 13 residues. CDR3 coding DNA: TGTGCCTGGAGGGTTCCGAGTTCCTATGGCTACACCTTC. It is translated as CAWRVPSSYGYTF.

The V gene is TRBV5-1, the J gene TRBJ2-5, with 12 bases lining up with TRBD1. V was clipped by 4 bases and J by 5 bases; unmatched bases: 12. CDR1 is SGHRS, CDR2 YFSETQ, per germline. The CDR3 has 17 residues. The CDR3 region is CASSGVSGQGARETQYF. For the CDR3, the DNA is TGCGCCAGCAGCGGAGTTTCGGGACAGGGGGCTCGGGAGACCCAGTACTTC. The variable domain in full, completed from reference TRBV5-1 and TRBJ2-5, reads KAGVTQTPRYLIKTRGQQVTLSCSPISGHRSVSWYQQTPGQGLQFLFEYFSETQRNKGNFPGRFSGRQFSNSRSEMNVSTLELGDSALYLCASSGVSGQGARETQYFGPGTRLLVL.

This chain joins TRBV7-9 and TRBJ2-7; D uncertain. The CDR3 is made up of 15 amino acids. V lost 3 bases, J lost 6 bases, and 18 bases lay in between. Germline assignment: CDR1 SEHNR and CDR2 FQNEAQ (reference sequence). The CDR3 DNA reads TGTGCCAGCAGCTTGGAGCCTCTTAGCTCTGCCGAGCAGTACTTC. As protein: CASSLEPLSSAEQYF.

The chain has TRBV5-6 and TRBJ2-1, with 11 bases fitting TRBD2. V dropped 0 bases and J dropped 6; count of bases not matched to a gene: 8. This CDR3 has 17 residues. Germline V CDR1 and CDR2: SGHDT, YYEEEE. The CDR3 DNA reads TGTGCCAGCAGCTTGGTTTTCGGGCTAGCGGGAGGCAATGAGCAGTTCTTC. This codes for CASSLVFGLAGGNEQFF.

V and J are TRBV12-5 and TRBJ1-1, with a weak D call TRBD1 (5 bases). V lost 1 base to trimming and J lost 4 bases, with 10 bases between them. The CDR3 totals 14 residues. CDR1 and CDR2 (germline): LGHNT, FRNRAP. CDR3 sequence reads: CASGLGGYGTEAFF. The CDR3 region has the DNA TGTGCTAGTGGTTTGGGGGGCTACGGCACTGAAGCTTTCTTT.

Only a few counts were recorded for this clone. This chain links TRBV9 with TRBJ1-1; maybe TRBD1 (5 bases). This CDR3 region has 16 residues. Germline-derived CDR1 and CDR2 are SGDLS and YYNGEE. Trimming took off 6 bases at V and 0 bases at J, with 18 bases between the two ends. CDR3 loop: CASTPRQKSMNTEAFF. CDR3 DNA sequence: TGTGCCAGCACTCCCCGACAGAAAAGTATGAACACTGAAGCTTTCTTT.